One TCR beta chain is described in this entry. The antigen it recognizes is unknown. Base qualities are not recorded, but no much larger clone differs from it by a single base. In the same sample, other DNA sequences code for this CDR3. The CDR3 has 13 amino acids, counting the end cysteine and phenylalanine. Only the CDR3 part of the read is kept: 39 bases, read in frame from the first base. V lost 3 bases and J lost 6 bases, and the count of bases not matched to a germline gene is 4. TCRbeta CDR3 regions were amplified from genomic DNA by means of the immunoSEQ Assay, a bias-controlled multiplex PCR. Per the authors' processing: The number of nucleated cells in each sample was estimated by amplification of reference gene primers within the assay. Sequence reads were collapsed and filtered to measure the absolute abundance of every unique TCRbeta CDR3 rearrangement. For each sample, productive Simpson clonality was calculated as the square root of Simpson's diversity index across productive rearrangements. As stored in TCRdb, this immuneACCESS dataset retains in-frame rearrangements with V and J assigned. A fraction of the clones does not appear; measured against another copy, unresolved V genes explain less than half of the discrepancy, and the remainder lacks a known reason. The D gene and trimming were derived from the DNA, and the V and J assignments and clone size from that table. This sample comprises 200,000 to 250,000 clones, approximately 83% of them detected only once. Roughly 2% of the sample goes to the ten largest clones.

The data belong to a study of blood T cell repertoires in COVID-19 (TCRdb year 2020). Turning to the overall study: Collaborator samples came from the United States, Italy and Spain and covered acute and convalescent phases of COVID-19. A de-identified subject ID, COVID-19 status, age in years and sex were almost always included in the sample metadata. The repertoires were made available in a free public database intended to serve as a resource for research on the immune response to SARS-CoV-2. Where available, HLA class I and class II types were obtained from metadata supplied by the sample provider rather than from assay-based typing. Subjects who had been exposed to COVID-19, were actively infected with it, or had recovered from it provided the deeply sampled blood TCRbeta repertoires that made up the dataset. The samples were drawn from the first 160 participants of the ongoing ImmuneRACE study and from 1,254 subjects provided by 6 global collaborators. The material from the prospective study consisted of cDNA or gDNA derived from T cells, B-cell-depleted T cells, or PBMCs.

Study-wide conclusions, independent of this receptor: How much clinical and demographic metadata was included differed by source and by participant, and the metadata was provided uncurated.

Another Seattle source contributed samples from volunteer blood donors who had recovered from COVID-19. Whole blood was collected in K2EDTA tubes by collaborating institutions according to the institutions' own protocols. For TCRbeta analysis, collaborators shipped samples as frozen whole blood, isolated PBMCs, or DNA extracted from either of those sample types. This clonotype was sampled from a man younger than 45 who had recovered from COVID-19. The sample taken for sequencing was peripheral blood. The sequence links TRBV12-3 or TRBV12-4 to TRBJ1-2; TRBD1 aligns with 7 central bases. At the DNA level, the sequence is TGTGCCAGCAGTTTGGGGACAGTCAATGGCTACACCTTC. This encodes CASSLGTVNGYTF.